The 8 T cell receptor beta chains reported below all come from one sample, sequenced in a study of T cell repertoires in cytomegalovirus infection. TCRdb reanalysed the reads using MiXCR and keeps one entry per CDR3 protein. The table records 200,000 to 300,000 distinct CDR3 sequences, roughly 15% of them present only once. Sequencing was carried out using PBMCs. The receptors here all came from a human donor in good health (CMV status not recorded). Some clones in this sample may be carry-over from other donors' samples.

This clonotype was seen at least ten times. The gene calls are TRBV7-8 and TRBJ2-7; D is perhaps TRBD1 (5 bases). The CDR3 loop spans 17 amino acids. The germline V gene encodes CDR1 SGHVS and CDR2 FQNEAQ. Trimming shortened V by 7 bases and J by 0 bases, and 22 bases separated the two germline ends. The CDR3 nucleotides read TGTGCCAGCAAATTGTTGGAAGGGGCCCTTATCTCCTACGAGCAGTACTTC. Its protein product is CASKLLEGALISYEQYF.

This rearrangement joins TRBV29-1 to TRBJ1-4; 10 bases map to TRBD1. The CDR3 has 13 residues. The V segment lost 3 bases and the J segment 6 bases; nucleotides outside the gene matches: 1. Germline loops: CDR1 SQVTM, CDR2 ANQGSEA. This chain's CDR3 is CSVETGGYEKLFF. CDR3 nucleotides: TGCAGCGTTGAGACAGGGGGCTATGAAAAACTGTTTTTT.

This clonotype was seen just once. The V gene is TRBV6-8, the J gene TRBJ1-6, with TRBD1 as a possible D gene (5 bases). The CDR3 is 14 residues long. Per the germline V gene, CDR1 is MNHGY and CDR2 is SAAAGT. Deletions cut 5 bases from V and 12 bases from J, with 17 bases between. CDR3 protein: CASSTAPGLQPLHF. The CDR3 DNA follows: TGTGCCAGCAGTACCGCGCCAGGGCTACAACCCCTCCACTTT.

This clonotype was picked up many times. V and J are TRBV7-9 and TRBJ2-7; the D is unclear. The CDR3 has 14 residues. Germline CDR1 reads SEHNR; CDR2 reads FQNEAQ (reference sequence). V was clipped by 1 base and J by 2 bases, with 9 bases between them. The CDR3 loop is CASSLGNPPYEQYF. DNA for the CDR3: TGTGCCAGCAGCTTAGGTAATCCACCCTACGAGCAGTACTTC.

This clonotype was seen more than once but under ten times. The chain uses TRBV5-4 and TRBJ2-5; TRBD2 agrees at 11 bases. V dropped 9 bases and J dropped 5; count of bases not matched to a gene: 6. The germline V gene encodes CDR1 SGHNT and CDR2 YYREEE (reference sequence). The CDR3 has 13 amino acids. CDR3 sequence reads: CAISGGARETQYF. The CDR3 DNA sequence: TGTGCCATTAGCGGGGGGGCCAGGGAGACCCAGTACTTC.

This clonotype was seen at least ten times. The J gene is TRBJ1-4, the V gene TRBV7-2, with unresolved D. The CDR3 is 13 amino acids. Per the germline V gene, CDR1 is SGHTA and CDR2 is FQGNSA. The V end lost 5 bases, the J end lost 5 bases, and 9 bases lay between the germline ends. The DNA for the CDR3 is TGTGCCAGCAGCCAACAGACGAATGAAAAACTGTTTTTT. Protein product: CASSQQTNEKLFF.

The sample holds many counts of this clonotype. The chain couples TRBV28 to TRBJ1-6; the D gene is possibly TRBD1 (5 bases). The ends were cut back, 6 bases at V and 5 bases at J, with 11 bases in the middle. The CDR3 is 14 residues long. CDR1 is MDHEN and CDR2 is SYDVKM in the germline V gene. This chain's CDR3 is CASRVGTHNSPLHF. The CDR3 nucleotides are TGTGCCAGCAGGGTAGGGACGCATAATTCACCCCTCCACTTT.

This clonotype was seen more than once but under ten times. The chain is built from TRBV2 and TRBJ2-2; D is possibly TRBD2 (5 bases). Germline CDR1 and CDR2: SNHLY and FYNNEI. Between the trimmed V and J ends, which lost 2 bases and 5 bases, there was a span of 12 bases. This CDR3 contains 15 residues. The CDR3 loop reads CASSEYYGGTGELFF. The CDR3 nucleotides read TGTGCCAGCAGTGAATATTACGGCGGGACCGGGGAGCTGTTTTTT. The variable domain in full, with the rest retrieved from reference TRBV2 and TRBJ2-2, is EPEVTQTPSHQVTQMGQEVILRCVPISNHLYFYWYRQILGQKVEFLVSFYNNEISEKSEIFDDQFSVERPDGSNFTLKIRSTKLEDSAMYFCASSEYYGGTGELFFGEGSRLTVL.